This T cell receptor (beta chain) was sequenced during a study of CD8 T cells in Susac syndrome (dated by TCRdb to between 2019 and 2020). Background on the whole study: Among the Susac syndrome patients who were sequenced, clinically active disease was present in six and clinical remission was observed in fewer than 10. At blood withdrawal, Susac syndrome patients were therapy-naive, treated with corticosteroids (with IVIg additionally given to some), or treated with IVIg alone. The study used repertoire sequencing to test whether antigen drove CD8+ T cell activation and differentiation in Susac syndrome. The study compared CD8+ T cell repertoire clonality among about a dozen healthy donors, about 14 Susac syndrome patients and roughly 15 multiple sclerosis patients.

The germline V gene provides CDR1 SNHLY and CDR2 FYNNEI. The V and J ends are trimmed by 6 bases and 0 bases, leaving 9 bases between them. Spanning cysteine to phenylalanine, the CDR3 consists of 14 amino acids. The sequence is cut down to CDR3 DNA, 42 bases in frame from base 1. For this clonotype: Its antigen is currently not known. Nothing much larger sits one base from this clone, and base qualities are not available.

RNA was extracted with the RNeasy kit and about 0.5 to 1 ug was reverse transcribed using random hexamers. TCR beta CDR3 regions were amplified with the immunoSEQ multiplex PCR assay covering 54 Vbeta and 13 Jbeta segments. PCR amplification bias was corrected by using a synthetic template baseline for primer optimization and computational correction. As for the authors' bioinformatics: Only productive sequences were kept, with reads annotated to V, D and J genes according to IMGT and analyzed in immunoSEQ Analyzer. Clonality was calculated as one minus the Shannon entropy normalized by log2 of the number of productive unique sequences. For each patient and control, public and private clones were evaluated within the 100 most prevalent clones. Susac-specific clones were defined as absent from healthy and MS cohorts, some 1,000 published viral clones and other ImmuneACCESS disease sequences. TCRdb trimmed public reads at Q25 via fastp, called clones via MiXCR and kept in-frame beta chains. All rows with the same CDR3 protein become a single entry with the most common DNA and genes. These V and J calls derive from TCRdb rather than the authors' analysis. Here the sample has around 53,000 distinct CDR3 sequences; 95% occur a single time. The ten largest clones capture 0.75% of the sample.

The investigation overall reported the following: Sixteen Susac-specific public clones were identified in the total CD8+ repertoire, and several Susac-specific public clones were identified in the CD8+ TEMRA repertoire. The TCR sequencing and HLA analysis was acknowledged to have included a relatively small number of individuals. Susac syndrome CD8+ repertoires showed clonal expansion, highest in CD8+ TEMRA cells and greater in clinically active than remitting patients.

Peripheral blood CD8+ and CD4+ T cells from healthy donors, Susac syndrome patients and multiple sclerosis patients were profiled using high-throughput TCR beta sequencing. The Susac syndrome patients fulfilled recently defined diagnostic criteria for definite or probable disease. Bulk CD8+ and CD4+ T cells were purified magnetically by negative isolation, whereas CD8+ TEMRA cells were enriched by FACS. Blood was drawn into EDTA tubes, processed within 24 hours, and PBMCs were isolated by density gradient centrifugation. PBMCs intended for TCR sequencing were frozen in liquid nitrogen and were later thawed in a 37 degrees C water bath. The sorted or isolated CD4+, CD8+ and CD8+ TEMRA cells had a purity of 90% or higher.

The TCR sequence derives from a human donor with Susac syndrome. Source material: CD8+ T cells from PBMCs. The rearrangement joined TRBV2 to TRBJ1-5; TRBD1 might be the D gene, on 5 matching bases. The DNA reads as follows: TGTGCCAGCAGAGGGACCTATAGCAATCAGCCCCAGCATTTT. The translation is CASRGTYSNQPQHF.